The 30 T cell receptor beta chains in this list originate from one sample, sequenced in a study of T cells after posttransplantation cyclophosphamide. The table came from immunoSEQ multiplex PCR; TCRdb's copy has only in-frame clones and leaves some out. The sample comprises tens of thousands of clones, roughly 92% of which are singletons, and roughly 2.9% rests with the top ten. Sequencing was carried out using PBMCs. The receptor set was obtained from a woman aged 50 to 60 in good health and a related stem cell transplant donor.

V and J are TRBV19 and TRBJ2-3; D ambiguous. V lost 6 bases and J lost 4, with 20 bases in between. The germline gives CDR1 LNHDA, CDR2 SQIVND (reference sequence). The CDR3 has 16 amino acids. CDR3 residues: CASSLPHRGSADTQYF. CDR3 sequence (DNA): TGTGCCAGTAGCCTCCCCCACCGAGGATCCGCAGATACGCAGTATTTT.

The sample holds one count of this clone. The chain combines TRBV9 with TRBJ1-1; D gene uncertain. The V gene lost 0 bases and the J gene lost 0 bases, with 6 bases spanning the gap. The CDR3 is 14 residues long. CDR1 and CDR2 (germline): SGDLS, YYNGEE. CDR3 nucleotide sequence: TGTGCCAGCAGCGTAGCAGGTATGAACACTGAAGCTTTCTTT. It encodes CASSVAGMNTEAFF.

This chain joins TRBV18 and TRBJ1-1, with D tentatively TRBD1 (5 bases). V lost 3 bases and J lost 0, with 17 bases in between. This CDR3 is built from 17 residues. The germline gives CDR1 KGHSH, CDR2 LQKENI. The CDR3 loop reads CASSPELHRLLNTEAFF. The CDR3 DNA is TGTGCCAGCTCACCGGAGCTACACAGGCTCTTGAACACTGAAGCTTTCTTT. The whole variable domain, remainder taken from reference TRBV18 and TRBJ1-1, is NAGVMQNPRHLVRRRGQEARLRCSPMKGHSHVYWYRQLPEEGLKFMVYLQKENIIDESGMPKERFSAEFPKEGPSILRIQQVVRGDSAAYFCASSPELHRLLNTEAFFGQGTRLTVV.

This chain uses TRBV6-1 with TRBJ1-3; maybe TRBD1 (5 bases). This CDR3 is 16 amino acids long. CDR1 MNHNS and CDR2 SASEGT come from the germline V gene. Trimming removed 1 base at V and 4 bases at J, with 14 bases between. The CDR3 region has the DNA TGTGCCAGCAGTGAAGGGCTATTAGGGGTCGGAAACACCATATATTTT. It encodes CASSEGLLGVGNTIYF.

The CDR3 DNA reads as TGTGCCAGCTCACCTTTTGACGTGACGGGGGGCTACGAGCAGTACTTC. This gives the protein CASSPFDVTGGYEQYF. The chain employs TRBV18 and TRBJ2-7; 7 positions match TRBD2. V trimming: 3 bases; J trimming: 3 bases; junction bases outside the gene matches: 11. This CDR3 is built from 16 residues. Germline-derived CDR1 and CDR2 are KGHSH and LQKENI.

This rearrangement joins TRBV9 to TRBJ2-7; TRBD2 aligns across 7 bases. V dropped 2 bases and J dropped 1; count of bases not matched to a gene: 6. The germline V gene has CDR1 SGDLS and CDR2 YYNGEE. The CDR3 spans 15 residues. CDR3 protein: CASSVEREYSYEQYF. The CDR3 bases are TGTGCCAGCAGCGTTGAGCGGGAATATTCCTACGAGCAGTACTTC.

This chain links TRBV28 with TRBJ1-2; D is unclear. The CDR3 totals 13 residues. V shed 2 bases and J shed 0 bases, with 4 bases lying between them. CDR1 is MDHEN, CDR2 SYDVKM, per germline. The CDR3 region is CASSLPTNYGYTF. The CDR3 DNA follows: TGTGCCAGCAGTTTACCCACTAACTATGGCTACACCTTC.

This chain connects TRBV28 to TRBJ1-1; D remains ambiguous. The CDR3 is 14 amino acids. Trimming left V 4 bases short and J 6 bases short, with 15 bases between. Germline-derived CDR1 and CDR2 are MDHEN and SYDVKM. This chain's CDR3 is CASSSPGVSAEAFF. CDR3 in DNA: TGTGCCAGCAGTTCTCCTGGGGTTAGCGCTGAAGCTTTCTTT.

The chain has TRBV5-1 and TRBJ2-1; TRBD1 aligns across 8 bases. Germline V gives CDR1 SGHRS, CDR2 YFSETQ. This CDR3 is 16 amino acids long. V trimming: 0 bases; J trimming: 0 bases; junction bases outside the gene matches: 2. The CDR3 protein is CASSLGTGSSYNEQFF. The CDR3 DNA reads as TGCGCCAGCAGCTTGGGGACAGGGAGCTCCTACAATGAGCAGTTCTTC. Full variable domain (missing parts from reference TRBV5-1 and TRBJ2-1): KAGVTQTPRYLIKTRGQQVTLSCSPISGHRSVSWYQQTPGQGLQFLFEYFSETQRNKGNFPGRFSGRQFSNSRSEMNVSTLELGDSALYLCASSLGTGSSYNEQFFGPGTRLTVL.

The chain combines TRBV10-3 with TRBJ1-4, with D tentatively TRBD1 (5 bases). Between the trimmed V and J ends, which lost 10 bases and 0 bases, there was a span of 21 bases. The CDR3 covers 17 residues. The germline CDR1 and CDR2 sequences are ENHRY and SYGVKD. The CDR3 sequence is CATRAGPLSATNEKLFF. The CDR3 region has the DNA TGTGCCACGAGGGCGGGACCACTATCTGCAACTAATGAAAAACTGTTTTTT.

The V gene is TRBV5-1, the J gene TRBJ1-1; weak D call: TRBD1 (5 bases). V was trimmed by 0 bases and J by 1 base, leaving 7 bases between them. Germline V gene data show CDR1 as SGHRS and CDR2 as YFSETQ. CDR3 size: 14 residues. CDR3 nucleotide sequence: TGCGCCAGCAGCTTGGACAGGACGAACACTGAAGCTTTCTTT. Translation gives CASSLDRTNTEAFF.

The CDR3 sequence is CASRTRGQIISYEQYF. In nucleotides, the CDR3 is TGTGCCAGCAGAACCCGGGGACAAATTATCTCCTACGAGCAGTACTTC. The chain joins TRBV28 to TRBJ2-7; tentatively, D is TRBD1 (6 bases). The V gene's germline CDR1 is MDHEN and CDR2 SYDVKM. V gave up 6 bases and J gave up 0 bases, with 18 bases separating them. The CDR3 runs 16 residues. The whole variable domain, filled in from reference TRBV28 and TRBJ2-7, reads DVKVTQSSRYLVKRTGEKVFLECVQDMDHENMFWYRQDPGLGLRLIYFSYDVKMKEKGDIPEGYSVSREKKERFSLILESASTNQTSMYLCASRTRGQIISYEQYFGPGTRLTVT.

This clone is a singleton in its sample. The same CDR3 arises from other DNA sequences in this sample as well. V is TRBV11-2 and J is TRBJ1-2; D perhaps matches TRBD1 (5 bases). Germline V lookup: CDR1 SGHAT, CDR2 FQNNGV. Trimming shortened V by 5 bases and J by 13 bases, and 17 bases separated the two germline ends. CDR3 length: 12 residues. CDR3 amino acids: CASSQLQSGGTF. The CDR3 nucleotides read TGTGCCAGCAGCCAATTACAGAGCGGGGGCACCTTC.

J is TRBJ1-2 and V is TRBV5-1; 12 nucleotides match TRBD1. Germline CDR1 is SGHRS and CDR2 is YFSETQ. CDR3 length: 15 residues. V dropped 7 bases and J dropped 0; count of bases not matched to a gene: 4. CDR3 in amino acids: CASGDRGPANYGYTF. The CDR3 nucleotides read TGCGCCAGCGGGGACAGGGGGCCAGCTAACTATGGCTACACCTTC. The variable domain in full, completed from reference TRBV5-1 and TRBJ1-2, reads KAGVTQTPRYLIKTRGQQVTLSCSPISGHRSVSWYQQTPGQGLQFLFEYFSETQRNKGNFPGRFSGRQFSNSRSEMNVSTLELGDSALYLCASGDRGPANYGYTFGSGTRLTVV.

The CDR3 DNA reads as TGTGCCAGCAGCCATCGGGATATCGGTTCACCCCTCCACTTT. Amino acids: CASSHRDIGSPLHF. The chain recombines TRBV14 with TRBJ1-6; no clear D. The V and J ends lost 3 bases and 9 bases respectively, with 12 bases between them. CDR1 is SGHDN, CDR2 FVKESK, per germline. This CDR3 contains 14 residues.

This clone came up once. V and J are TRBV30 and TRBJ1-4; D unclear. CDR1 and CDR2 from the germline V gene are GTSNPN and SVGIG (reference sequence). The CDR3 contains 13 residues. Trimming took off 3 bases at V and 8 bases at J, with 13 bases between the two ends. DNA for the CDR3: TGTGCCTGGAGCGTAAACGCGGGGGAAAAACTGTTTTTT. Translated: CAWSVNAGEKLFF.

The chain is built from TRBV10-1 and TRBJ1-1; TRBD1 is a possible D gene (5 bases). The CDR3 length is 13 residues. Germline V lookup: CDR1 WNHNN, CDR2 SYGVQD (reference sequence). Deletions cut 4 bases from V and 5 bases from J, with 11 bases between. The CDR3 reads CASSVGSGTEAFF. The CDR3 nucleotides are TGCGCCAGCAGTGTGGGCTCAGGGACTGAAGCTTTCTTT.

For this clone: At one end the junction does not follow the germline gene, possibly because of a read error. The gene calls are TRBV10-1 and TRBJ2-1; D gene uncertain. Germline CDR1 WNHNN, CDR2 SYGVQD (reference sequence). The CDR3 is made up of 15 amino acids. CDR3 amino acids: CASSEVFDSNNEQFF. Here the CDR3 DNA reads TGCGCCAGCAGTGAGGTATTCGACTCCAACAATGAGCAGTTCTTC.

The chain couples TRBV29-1 to TRBJ2-3; D might be TRBD1 (5 bases). This CDR3 contains 11 residues. CDR1 is SQVTM, CDR2 ANQGSEA, per germline. Trimming shortened V by 7 bases and J by 3 bases, and 8 bases separated the two germline ends. CDR3 sequence (DNA): TGCAGCGCCAGGGCGACAGATACGCAGTATTTT. Its translation: CSARATDTQYF.

A remark on this clone: Other nucleotide sequences in the sample specify the same CDR3. The CDR3 DNA sequence: TGTGCCAGCAGCCGGGGACAGGATTTCTCCCCCCTCCACTTT. This codes for CASSRGQDFSPLHF. The chain recombines TRBV5-4 with TRBJ1-6, with 8 bases identical to TRBD1. This CDR3 comprises 14 residues. CDR1 is SGHNT, CDR2 YYREEE, per germline (reference sequence). V was pared by 4 bases and J by 13 bases, with 10 bases of the junction left unmatched.

The chain is built from TRBV7-3 and TRBJ2-7, with D perhaps TRBD2 (5 bases). This CDR3 is 13 amino acids long. V was pared by 5 bases and J by 6 bases, with 14 bases between. Germline CDR1 is SGHTA and CDR2 is FQGTGA. The CDR3 region is CASSPVLGAEQYF. In nucleotides, the CDR3 is TGTGCCAGCAGCCCCGTTTTGGGAGCCGAGCAGTACTTC. The full variable domain, completed using reference TRBV7-3 and TRBJ2-7, is GAGVSQTPSNKVTEKGKYVELRCDPISGHTALYWYRQSLGQGPEFLIYFQGTGAADDSGLPNDRFFAVRPEGSVSTLKIQRTERGDSAVYLCASSPVLGAEQYFGPGTRLTVT.

The chain combines TRBV5-4 with TRBJ1-4; the D is unclear. The V end lost 4 bases, the J end lost 6 bases, and 19 bases lay between the germline ends. Germline CDR1 reads SGHNT; CDR2 reads YYREEE (reference sequence). The CDR3 is made up of 16 amino acids. This chain's CDR3 is CASSMARREGDEKLFF. CDR3 DNA sequence: TGTGCCAGCAGCATGGCCCGCCGGGAAGGTGATGAAAAACTGTTTTTT.

The chain carries TRBV11-2 and TRBJ2-7; 10 bases are a match to TRBD2. CDR3 length equals 17 residues. The germline gives CDR1 SGHAT, CDR2 FQNNGV. After removal of 4 bases from V and 0 bases from J, the junction contained 9 bases not matched to a gene. CDR3 residues: CASSSLLSGRSSYEQYF. The CDR3 region has the DNA TGTGCCAGCAGCTCCTTACTTAGCGGGAGGTCCTCCTACGAGCAGTACTTC.

The chain uses TRBV4-1 and TRBJ1-2; tentatively, D is TRBD1 (6 bases). Germline CDR1 MGHRA, CDR2 YSYEKL. The CDR3 spans 15 residues. V was shortened by 0 bases and J by 4 bases, with 12 bases between the two germline ends. As DNA, the CDR3 is TGCGCCAGCAGCCAAGATCAGGGGCCATTCTATGGCTACACCTTC. Amino acids: CASSQDQGPFYGYTF.

In this sample, this clone turned up once. The chain recombines TRBV11-2 with TRBJ1-2, with 8 positions matching TRBD1. V shed 1 base, J shed 8 bases, and the junction held 6 bases outside the gene matches. Germline CDR1 and CDR2: SGHAT and FQNNGV. The CDR3 is 14 residues long. The CDR3 spells CASSLGPDREGYTF. The CDR3 bases are TGTGCCAGCAGCTTAGGCCCGGACAGGGAAGGCTACACCTTC.

The chain is built from TRBV30 and TRBJ1-5; D not certain. There are 13 residues in the CDR3. Germline assignment: CDR1 GTSNPN and CDR2 SVGIG (reference sequence). The V gene lost 0 bases and the J gene lost 5 bases, with 8 bases spanning the gap. CDR3 sequence (DNA): TGTGCCTGGAGTGTAGAGGTTTATCAGCCCCAGCATTTT. The encoded protein is CAWSVEVYQPQHF.

The chain links TRBV7-9 to TRBJ1-2; the match to TRBD1 covers 7 bases. The V gene's germline CDR1 is SEHNR and CDR2 FQNEAQ (reference sequence). The CDR3 is 14 residues long. V gave up 4 bases and J gave up 1 base; unmatched junction bases: 3. The CDR3 coding sequence is TGTGCCAGCAGCTCGACAGGGCTTAACTATGGCTACACCTTC. Translated: CASSSTGLNYGYTF.

The rearrangement uses TRBV11-1 and TRBJ2-5; maybe TRBD2 (5 bases). The ends were cut back, 5 bases at V and 7 bases at J, with 17 bases in the middle. Germline CDR1 and CDR2: SGHAT and FQDESV (reference sequence). The CDR3 totals 14 residues. The CDR3 here is CASSHEVREGTQYF. The DNA for the CDR3 is TGTGCCAGCAGCCACGAGGTGAGGGAAGGGACCCAGTACTTC.

In regard to this clone: Other DNA sequences of this sample code for an identical CDR3. The V call is TRBV7-9, the J call TRBJ2-6; no clear D. The V end was cut by 5 bases, the J end by 1 base, with 9 bases between. The CDR3 covers 15 residues. From germline, CDR1 is SEHNR and CDR2 FQNEAQ (reference sequence). In nucleotides, the CDR3 is TGTGCCAGCAGCCGAACAGAGTCTGGGGCCAACGTCCTGACTTTC. This encodes CASSRTESGANVLTF. The variable domain in full, completed from reference TRBV7-9 and TRBJ2-6, reads DTGVSQNPRHKITKRGQNVTFRCDPISEHNRLYWYRQTLGQGPEFLTYFQNEAQLEKSRLLSDRFSAERPKGSFSTLEIQRTEQGDSAMYLCASSRTESGANVLTFGAGSRLTVL.

This rearrangement joins TRBV18 to TRBJ1-3, with a weak D call TRBD1 (6 bases). The CDR3 runs 15 residues. The germline CDR1 and CDR2 sequences are KGHSH and LQKENI. Trimming removed 8 bases at V and 2 bases at J, with 16 bases between. In DNA, the CDR3 is TGTGCCAGCCATTGGAACAGGGAAACTGGAAACACCATATATTTT. Translation: CASHWNRETGNTIYF.